This TCR beta chain was captured in a study of shared clonotypes between healthy human individuals. The assay ran at deep level. Clones were sequenced by immunoSEQ multiplex PCR, and TCRdb holds only the in-frame ones, with some missing. The profile shows 2,100,000 or so clones, approximately 96% of them singletons. Trimming removed 1 base from V and 0 bases from J, with 4 bases in between. Germline CDR1 and CDR2: SGHRS and YFSETQ. This CDR3 is 14 amino acids long. This sequence joins TRBV5-1 and TRBJ2-2; D gene ambiguous. The origin of this receptor is a young man in good health. The sequenced sample consisted of naive CD4+ T cells sorted from blood. The subset: CD45RA+ positively selected. CDR3 sequence reads: CASSLHPNTGELFF. The CDR3, as DNA: TGCGCCAGCAGCTTGCATCCGAACACCGGGGAGCTGTTTTTT.